The 18 T cell receptor beta chains in this list originate from one sample, sequenced in a study of CD8 T cells in ankylosing spondylitis. Which antigens these TCRs recognize remains unknown. TCRdb reprocessed the 5' RACE reads via MiXCR and lists one record per CDR3 protein. The sample consists of about 540,000 distinct CDR3 sequences, more than 9.5% of them appearing once. Broader study findings: A TCR beta motif made of 7 to 9 highly homologous variants seemed typical of ankylosing spondylitis blood.

Sequencing was performed on blood, either unsorted or a sorted T cell fraction (not recorded which). The source is a male donor with ankylosing spondylitis.

This clonotype appeared many times. The chain links TRBV5-1 to TRBJ1-4, with D perhaps matching TRBD1 (5 bases). Looked up from germline, CDR1 is SGHRS and CDR2 is YFSETQ. V was pared by 4 bases and J by 8 bases, with 21 bases between. The CDR3 covers 16 residues. The CDR3 region has the DNA TGCGCCAGCAGCCCCCCTGGGGCAGCGGGGAGCGAAAAACTGTTTTTT. Its protein is CASSPPGAAGSEKLFF.

This clonotype has only a few counts. This rearrangement joins TRBV20-1 to TRBJ2-5; D is undetermined. Trimming pared 2 bases from V and 1 base from J, leaving 11 bases between. The germline gives CDR1 DFQATT, CDR2 SNEGSKA (reference sequence). There are 14 residues in the CDR3. CDR3 DNA sequence: TGCAGTGCTAGAAGGCAGCCCCGCCAAGAGACCCAGTACTTC. Amino acid sequence: CSARRQPRQETQYF.

The chain employs TRBV2 and TRBJ2-7; a weak D match, TRBD1 (6 bases). V shed 5 bases and J shed 5 bases, with 10 bases lying between them. The CDR3 is made up of 12 amino acids. Germline V gene lookup returns CDR1 SNHLY and CDR2 FYNNEI. CDR3 coding DNA: TGTGCCAGCAGTTCGGACAGCCACGAGCAGTACGTC. This translates into CASSSDSHEQYV.

At least ten counts were recorded for this clonotype. The gene calls are TRBV6-1 and TRBJ2-7; TRBD1 agrees at 9 bases. V lost 8 bases and J lost 2; bases outside the gene matches: 4. CDR1 and CDR2 (germline): MNHNS, SASEGT. This CDR3 comprises 13 residues. CDR3 loop: CASGDRATYEQYV. In DNA form, the CDR3 reads TGTGCCAGCGGGGACAGGGCGACCTACGAGCAGTACGTC.

This clonotype was counted a few times. The CDR3 DNA sequence: TGCGCCAGCAGCGAGAGACGGGGGGCAGGGGAGACCCAGTACTTC. Translating gives CASSERRGAGETQYF. The rearrangement uses TRBV5-1 and TRBJ2-5; tentatively, D is TRBD2 (7 bases). V lost 4 bases, J lost 5 bases, and 18 bases lay in between. This CDR3 is 15 amino acids long. CDR1 and CDR2 from the germline V gene are SGHRS and YFSETQ.

The chain carries TRBV20-1 and TRBJ2-2; D possibly uses TRBD1 or TRBD2 (5 bases each). This CDR3 region has 15 residues. Trimming shortened V by 3 bases and J by 7 bases, and 18 bases separated the two germline ends. Germline CDR1 reads DFQATT; CDR2 reads SNEGSKA (reference sequence). The CDR3 bases are TGCAGTGCTAGTCCCAACAACTTTGGGGGCGGGGAGCTGTTTTTT. Amino acid sequence: CSASPNNFGGGELFF.

The chain employs TRBV15 and TRBJ2-2; 7 nucleotides line up with TRBD1. The CDR3 is 16 amino acids. V was clipped by 5 bases and J by 7 bases; unmatched bases: 13. Per the germline V gene, CDR1 is LNHNV and CDR2 is YYDKDF (reference sequence). CDR3: CATSGGMGTAYGELFF. In DNA, the CDR3 is TGTGCCACCAGCGGAGGAATGGGGACAGCCTACGGGGAGCTGTTTTTT.

This clonotype was recorded a few times. The gene calls are TRBV3-1 and TRBJ2-5, with TRBD2 matching 8 bases. Germline V gene sequence: CDR1 LGHDT, CDR2 YNNKEL (reference sequence). This CDR3 has 14 amino acids. J was trimmed by 7 bases and V by 4 bases; bases with no gene match: 8. The CDR3 sequence is CASSRGLELGTQYF. The CDR3 coding sequence is TGTGCCAGCAGCCGGGGACTAGAATTGGGGACCCAGTACTTC.

The genes are TRBV27 and TRBJ1-6; tentative D call: TRBD1 (6 bases). This CDR3 spans 15 amino acids. The germline V and J ends were trimmed by 3 bases and 10 bases, with 16 bases remaining between them. CDR1 is MNHEY and CDR2 is SMNVEV in the germline V gene (reference sequence). The chain's CDR3 is CASSFRGETGSPLHF. The CDR3 bases are TGTGCCAGCAGTTTCAGGGGAGAGACGGGATCACCCCTCCACTTT.

This clonotype was seen a few times. This chain uses TRBV11-1 with TRBJ2-7, with D unresolved. V gave up 1 base and J gave up 4 bases, with 11 bases separating them. CDR1 is SGHAT, CDR2 FQDESV, per germline (reference sequence). The CDR3 is made up of 14 amino acids. The CDR3, as DNA: TGTGCCAGCAGCTTAGAGTGGGCAAATTACGAGCAGTACGTC. Encoded protein: CASSLEWANYEQYV.

The chain is built from TRBV30 and TRBJ1-1; D is uncertain. Trimming took off 5 bases at V and 2 bases at J, with 18 bases between the two ends. The CDR3 is made up of 15 amino acids. From germline, CDR1 is GTSNPN and CDR2 SVGIG (reference sequence). CDR3 protein: CAWRFARKGNTEAFF. The CDR3 nucleotides are TGTGCCTGGCGCTTCGCTAGGAAGGGAAACACTGAAGCTTTCTTT.

With regard to this clonotype: One end of the junction does not line up with germline, which may come from a read error. The chain is built from TRBV5-1 and TRBJ1-6; no clear D. In germline, CDR1 is SGHRS, CDR2 YFSETQ. The CDR3 runs 14 residues. The CDR3 DNA sequence: TGCGCCAGCAGATTGGAGAGGGATAATTCACCCCTCCACTTT. Translating it yields CASRLERDNSPLHF. The full variable domain, with the rest looked up from reference TRBV5-1 and TRBJ1-6, is KAGVTQTPRYLIKTRGQQVTLSCSPISGHRSVSWYQQTPGQGLQFLFEYFSETQRNKGNFPGRFSGRQFSNSRSEMNVSTLELGDSALYLCASRLERDNSPLHFGNGTRLTVT.

The chain joins TRBV7-2 to TRBJ2-3; TRBD1 matches at 7 bases. The CDR3 is 15 residues long. V gave up 6 bases and J gave up 0 bases; unmatched junction bases: 6. CDR1 is SGHTA and CDR2 is FQGNSA in the germline V gene. The chain's CDR3 is CASRGTATSTDTQYF. The CDR3 DNA follows: TGTGCCAGCAGGGGGACAGCAACTAGCACAGATACGCAGTATTTT.

The chain couples TRBV7-6 to TRBJ2-3; D perhaps matches TRBD2 (5 bases). Germline V gives CDR1 SGHVS, CDR2 FNYEAQ. The CDR3 spans 18 residues. V gave up 10 bases and J gave up 0 bases, with 26 bases separating them. In nucleotides, the CDR3 is TGTGCCACCTCGGCGGCGGGTCCGAGGATCGATAGCACAGATACGCAGTATTTT. This encodes CATSAAGPRIDSTDTQYF.

The CDR3 here is CASSLQGPHTDTQYF. The CDR3 DNA reads TGCGCCAGCAGCTTACAGGGACCACACACAGATACGCAGTATTTT. The V gene is TRBV5-1, the J gene TRBJ2-3, with a possible D match to TRBD1 (6 bases). Trimming pared 2 bases from V and 2 bases from J, leaving 12 bases between. The CDR3 is made up of 15 amino acids. CDR1 is SGHRS and CDR2 is YFSETQ in the germline V gene.

This clonotype was seen many times. The genes are TRBV4-1 and TRBJ1-2; 8 nucleotides align to TRBD1. This CDR3 spans 15 amino acids. Germline values: CDR1 MGHRA, CDR2 YSYEKL. Trimming removed 0 bases from V and 3 bases from J; junction bases left unmatched: 3. Here the CDR3 reads CASSQDTGGYYGYTF. In DNA, the CDR3 is TGCGCCAGCAGCCAAGACACAGGGGGATACTATGGCTACACCTTC.

There are a few counts of this clonotype. This chain connects TRBV7-8 to TRBJ2-7; D gene ambiguous. CDR1 is SGHVS and CDR2 is FQNEAQ in the germline V gene. V dropped 3 bases and J dropped 0 bases, with 12 bases sitting between them. The CDR3 runs to 15 residues. CDR3 sequence (DNA): TGTGCCAGCAGCTTGGGCGATTCGCCCTCCTACGAGCAGTACTTC. Translating gives CASSLGDSPSYEQYF.

This clonotype was seen more than once but under ten times. The J gene is TRBJ2-1, the V gene TRBV5-4; 7 bases align to TRBD1. Germline trimming cut 4 bases from V and 8 bases from J; bases unmatched to any gene: 9. The CDR3 extends over 14 amino acids. Germline V gene data show CDR1 as SGHNT and CDR2 as YYREEE (reference sequence). The CDR3 here is CASSIDRVRDEQFF. The CDR3 bases are TGTGCCAGCAGCATAGACAGGGTGAGGGATGAGCAGTTCTTC.